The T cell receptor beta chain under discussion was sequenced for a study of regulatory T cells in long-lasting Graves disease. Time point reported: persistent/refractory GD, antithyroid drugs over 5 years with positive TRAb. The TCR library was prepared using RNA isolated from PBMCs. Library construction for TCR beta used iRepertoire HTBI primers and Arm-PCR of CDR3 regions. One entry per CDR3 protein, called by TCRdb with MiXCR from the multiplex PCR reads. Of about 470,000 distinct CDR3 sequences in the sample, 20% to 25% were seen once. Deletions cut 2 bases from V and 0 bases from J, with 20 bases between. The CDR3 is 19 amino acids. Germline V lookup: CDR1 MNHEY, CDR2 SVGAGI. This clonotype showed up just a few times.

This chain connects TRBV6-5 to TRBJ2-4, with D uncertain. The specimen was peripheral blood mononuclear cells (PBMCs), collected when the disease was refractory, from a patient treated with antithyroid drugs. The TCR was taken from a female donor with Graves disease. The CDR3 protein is CASSYGGSQAALAKNIQYF. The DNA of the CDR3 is TGTGCCAGCAGTTACGGCGGAAGCCAGGCCGCACTAGCCAAAAACATTCAGTACTTC.